This T cell receptor (beta chain) was recorded in a study of OX40 agonist ivuxolimab in advanced cancers. Turning to the study itself: Ivuxolimab, which patients received intravenously every 2 weeks, was dosed at 0.01 to 10 mg/kg. Previous treatment with anti-PD-1, anti-PD-L1 or anti-CTLA-4 therapy was allowed; 35% to 50% had received some. Partial responses were recorded for three patients, including one with hepatocellular carcinoma and two with cutaneous melanoma.

Trimming removed 3 bases at V and 10 bases at J, with 9 bases between. Germline CDR1 reads PRHDT; CDR2 reads FYEKMQ (reference sequence). This CDR3 is 11 amino acids long. Data came from immunoSEQ multiplex PCR; TCRdb stores just in-frame clones and leaves some out. The table has 80,000 to 100,000 clones, 85% to 95% seen once. Comments on this clone: Its cognate antigen is unknown.

Study-level points and caveats: In CD8+ T cells, expanded clones were on average more numerous than in CD4+.

The chain combines TRBV13 with TRBJ1-1; D gene ambiguous. The TCR was taken from an adult with an advanced solid tumor such as melanoma, head and neck, liver or kidney cancer. Material: CD4+ or CD8+ T cells sorted from blood, obtained in a trial of the OX40 agonist ivuxolimab. This CDR3 reads CASSFQQRAFF. CDR3 bases: TGTGCCAGCAGCTTCCAGCAAAGAGCTTTCTTT.